The 6 T cell receptor beta chains reported below all come from one sample, sequenced in a study of OX40 agonist ivuxolimab in advanced cancers. The data were produced by immunoSEQ multiplex PCR, yet TCRdb's version contains in-frame clones alone and is incomplete. The table includes approximately 88,000 clones, nearly 90% detected once. The specimen was CD4+ or CD8+ T cells sorted from blood, collected in a trial of the OX40 agonist ivuxolimab. The receptors were sampled from an adult with an advanced solid tumor such as melanoma, head and neck, liver or kidney cancer.

The chain is built from TRBV7-2 and TRBJ1-1, with 8 bases identical to TRBD1. CDR1 and CDR2 from the germline V gene are SGHTA and FQGNSA. Trimming cost V 5 bases and J 4 bases; bases outside gene matches: 9. CDR3 length: 15 residues. This CDR3 reads CASSARTGMGTEAFF. CDR3 nucleotides: TGTGCCAGCAGCGCCCGGACAGGGATGGGCACTGAAGCTTTCTTT.

CDR3 residues: CASSLGDANTGELFF. As DNA, the CDR3 is TGTGCCAGCAGCTTGGGGGACGCGAACACCGGGGAGCTGTTTTTT. V is TRBV5-5 and J is TRBJ2-2; D is tentatively TRBD1 or TRBD2 (5 bases each). This CDR3 has 15 residues. The ends were cut back, 0 bases at V and 0 bases at J, with 6 bases in the middle. CDR1 is SGHKS, CDR2 YYEKEE, per germline (reference sequence). Supplemented by reference TRBV5-5 and TRBJ2-2, the full variable domain reads DAGVTQSPTHLIKTRGQQVTLRCSPISGHKSVSWYQQVLGQGPQFIFQYYEKEERGRGNFPDRFSARQFPNYSSELNVNALLLGDSALYLCASSLGDANTGELFFGEGSRLTVL.

This clone was seen just once. V is TRBV7-9 and J is TRBJ2-7; D ambiguous. Germline V CDR1 and CDR2: SEHNR, FQNEAQ (reference sequence). The V end lost 6 bases, the J end lost 7 bases, and 19 bases lay between the germline ends. This CDR3 region has 14 residues. In DNA, the CDR3 is TGTGCCAGCAGATCGGATGTGACTGTGGGGGAGCAGTACTTC. It encodes CASRSDVTVGEQYF.

The chain couples TRBV19 to TRBJ2-5, with D possibly TRBD1 on 6 matching bases. CDR1 is LNHDA, CDR2 SQIVND, per germline (reference sequence). Trimming cost V 1 base and J 3 bases, with 9 bases left between them. The CDR3 length is 14 residues. CDR3 in DNA: TGTGCCAGTAGTATAGTGGCAGGGGAAGAGACCCAGTACTTC. Translating it yields CASSIVAGEETQYF.

V usage is TRBV5-6 and J usage is TRBJ1-2; D unresolved. V dropped 2 bases and J dropped 0 bases, with 14 bases sitting between them. Per the germline V gene, CDR1 is SGHDT and CDR2 is YYEEEE. CDR3 length: 16 residues. The CDR3 protein is CASSFLTVTSNYGYTF. CDR3 in DNA: TGTGCCAGCAGCTTTTTGACCGTGACCTCTAACTATGGCTACACCTTC.

The rearrangement uses TRBV27 and TRBJ2-2; 11 bases are a match to TRBD1. Germline V gene lookup returns CDR1 MNHEY and CDR2 SMNVEV (reference sequence). With 5 bases clipped from V and 5 bases from J, the junction kept 10 bases outside the gene matches. The CDR3 spans 17 residues. CDR3 sequence (DNA): TGTGCCAGCAGTGGCAGGGACAGGGGGTGGAATACCGGGGAGCTGTTTTTT. Protein product: CASSGRDRGWNTGELFF.